This T cell receptor beta chain was identified in a study of chemoradiotherapy in HPV16-positive cancers. Overall study results and limits: In HPV16-positive patients, HPV-responsive T-cell expansion tracked better recurrence-free survival. HPV-specific T cells were functionally defined from only two HPV16-positive patients. Non-HPV-specific T cells did not expand in tumors during treatment, whereas candidate HPV-specific clones and E7-related motifs did.

The table came from immunoSEQ multiplex PCR; TCRdb's copy has only in-frame clones and leaves some out. The sample has 20,000 to 25,000 clones, about two thirds seen once. In regard to this clone: The antigen is unknown.

Samples were taken several times over chemoradiotherapy. The CDR3 runs to 14 residues. CDR1 is MGHRA and CDR2 is YSYEKL in the germline V gene. V lost 4 bases and J lost 8, with 15 bases in between. The sample here was taken from a patient who underwent chemoradiotherapy. This receptor was taken from a human donor with HPV-associated anogenital cancer. The chain is built from TRBV4-1 and TRBJ2-1; weak D call: TRBD2 (6 bases). CDR3 in amino acids: CASSRPGLRHEQFF. The CDR3 bases are TGCGCCAGCAGCCGACCGGGACTGAGGCATGAGCAGTTCTTC.